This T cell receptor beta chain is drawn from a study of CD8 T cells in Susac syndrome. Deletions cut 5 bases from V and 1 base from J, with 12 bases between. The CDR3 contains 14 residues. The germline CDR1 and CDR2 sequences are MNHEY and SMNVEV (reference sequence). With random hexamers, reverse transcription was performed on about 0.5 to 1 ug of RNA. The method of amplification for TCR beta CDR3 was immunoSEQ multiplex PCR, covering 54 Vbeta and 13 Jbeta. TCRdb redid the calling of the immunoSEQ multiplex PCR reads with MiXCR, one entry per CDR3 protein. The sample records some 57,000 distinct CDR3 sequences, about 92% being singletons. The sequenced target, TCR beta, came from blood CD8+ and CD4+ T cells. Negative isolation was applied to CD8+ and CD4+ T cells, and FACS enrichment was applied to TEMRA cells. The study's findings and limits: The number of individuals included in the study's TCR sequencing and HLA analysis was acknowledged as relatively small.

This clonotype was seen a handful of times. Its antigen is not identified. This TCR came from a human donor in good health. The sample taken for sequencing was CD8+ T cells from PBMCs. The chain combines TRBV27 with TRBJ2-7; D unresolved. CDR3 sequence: CASSLAGFSYEQYF. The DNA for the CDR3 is TGTGCCAGCAGTCTCGCCGGGTTTTCCTACGAGCAGTACTTC.